Following are 9 T cell receptor beta chains from one sample sequenced in a study of blood T cell repertoires in COVID-19. The protocol was immunoSEQ multiplex PCR, while the TCRdb copy is restricted to in-frame clones and leaves out a portion. The table includes some 60,000 clones, 65% to 85% detected once. The sequencing sample was made of peripheral blood. Receptors were obtained from a man older than 75 with COVID-19, enrolled during active disease.

The chain recombines TRBV11-3 with TRBJ2-1; D may be TRBD1 (5 bases). This CDR3 is built from 12 residues. V was clipped by 5 bases and J by 8 bases, with 10 bases between them. Germline loops: CDR1 SGHNT, CDR2 YENEEA. Here the CDR3 reads CASSRTGYEQFF. CDR3 coding DNA: TGTGCCAGCAGCCGTACAGGATATGAGCAGTTCTTC.

V usage is TRBV4-3 and J usage is TRBJ2-2, with D tentatively TRBD1 (6 bases). Trimming left V 4 bases short and J 0 bases short, with 18 bases between. Germline V gene sequence: CDR1 LGHNA, CDR2 YSLEER. There are 18 residues in the CDR3. The CDR3: CASSRGPSQLANTGELFF. CDR3 bases: TGCGCCAGCAGCCGGGGGCCTTCCCAGCTCGCGAACACCGGGGAGCTGTTTTTT.

The chain has TRBV18 and TRBJ2-1; 7 nucleotides line up with TRBD2. This CDR3 is built from 17 residues. Germline assignment: CDR1 KGHSH and CDR2 LQKENI. V trimming: 3 bases; J trimming: 1 base; junction bases outside the gene matches: 9. For the CDR3, the DNA is TGTGCCAGCTCACCCCCCGCTGCGGGAGTTTCCTACAATGAGCAGTTCTTC. It yields the protein CASSPPAAGVSYNEQFF.

The rearrangement joins TRBV2 to TRBJ1-2; unclear D gene. Germline CDR1 SNHLY, CDR2 FYNNEI. The length of the CDR3 is 13 residues. V lost 1 base to trimming and J lost 6 bases, with 9 bases between them. The CDR3 DNA is TGTGCCAGCAGTGAAGGGCAGCGAGATGGCTACACCTTC. Amino acids: CASSEGQRDGYTF.

This sequence joins TRBV6-2 or TRBV6-3 and TRBJ1-1; D remains ambiguous. V dropped 2 bases and J dropped 8 bases, with 9 bases sitting between them. This CDR3 region has 12 residues. CDR1 and CDR2 (germline): MNHEY, SVGEGT. The CDR3 protein is CASSYPTREAFF. CDR3 DNA sequence: TGTGCCAGCAGTTACCCAACAAGAGAAGCTTTCTTT.

V is TRBV9 and J is TRBJ2-4, with a tentative D call TRBD1 (6 bases). The germline gives CDR1 SGDLS, CDR2 YYNGEE. This CDR3 has 15 amino acids. Trimming stripped 3 bases from V and 7 bases from J, with 17 bases between. The CDR3 coding sequence is TGTGCCAGCAGCGCTGGACAGCCCAGAGACAACATTCAGTACTTC. Amino acids: CASSAGQPRDNIQYF.

This clone has just one count. The chain links TRBV6-5 to TRBJ1-6; D remains ambiguous. Trimming stripped 2 bases from V and 6 bases from J, with 5 bases between. The CDR3 consists of 13 residues. Germline V gives CDR1 MNHEY, CDR2 SVGAGI. The CDR3 nucleotides are TGTGCCAGCAGTTACGGCCTTAATTCACCCCTCCACTTT. Protein sequence: CASSYGLNSPLHF.

This chain uses TRBV7-9 with TRBJ1-5; no reliable D call. Trimming cost V 1 base and J 15 bases, with 16 bases left between them. The germline V gene has CDR1 SEHNR and CDR2 FQNEAQ (reference sequence). CDR3 length: 13 amino acids. CDR3 loop: CASSLESDTPSHF. The CDR3 coding sequence is TGTGCCAGCAGCTTAGAAAGTGACACCCCCTCGCATTTT.

This sequence joins TRBV9 and TRBJ2-2; no reliable D call. The germline CDR1 and CDR2 sequences are SGDLS and YYNGEE. The CDR3 covers 14 residues. V lost 0 bases and J lost 4, with 7 bases in between. The CDR3 DNA is TGTGCCAGCAGCGTAGAAGCAAGCACCGGGGAGCTGTTTTTT. Protein sequence: CASSVEASTGELFF.